This is a list of T cell receptor beta chains from one sample in a study of T cell responses to AZD1222 COVID-19 vaccine. The assay was immunoSEQ multiplex PCR, and TCRdb's table has in-frame clones only and misses some. Among 94,000 or so clones listed, roughly 88% were seen once. Here the sequenced sample was peripheral blood, taken on day 0 of AZD1222 vaccination. Receptor source: an adult in good health. The CDR3 runs from the conserved cysteine through the conserved F or W.

v_call	cdr3_aa
TRBV5-1	CASSLGQGLEQYF
TRBV15	CATSRYGTTENYGYTF
TRBV4-1	CASSQPTRVNEQYF
TRBV5-5	CASSTRDRGNTDTQYF
TRBV15	CATSRGGNEKLFF
TRBV6-2/TRBV6-3	CASSYKAGPSYEQYF
TRBV28	CASSLFLRNEQFF
TRBV7-7	CASSRDRNYEQYF
TRBV5-1	CASSPGDREGTDTQYF
TRBV6-5	CASSYGGVGTDTQYF
TRBV27	CASTARITGGVNTEAFF
TRBV5-4	CASSSRGPSDEKLFF
TRBV19	CASSPREGPSNEQFF
TRBV9	CASSVGAGPQHF
TRBV7-3	CASSPGQLAGGANEQFF
TRBV19	CASRTRRGDNEQFF
TRBV7-2	CASSRDSGTQPQHF
TRBV29-1	CSVEVSSTDTQYF
TRBV19	CASGRDREQPQHF
TRBV29-1	CSVDGGLAIAGAQETQYF
TRBV28	CASREGAGLVPYF
TRBV4-2	CASSQAGGLTNEKLFF
TRBV20-1	CSASGRGWGGYTF
TRBV7-3	CASSLNGNEQFF
TRBV11-2	CASSLEGAFGANVLTF
TRBV6-5	CASSYAGKNTEAFF
TRBV7-2	CASSLSWWGGQPQHF
TRBV2	CASTRTESYEQYF
TRBV6-6	CASTSVSYEQYF
TRBV30	CAWVRSGGASTDTQYF
TRBV19	CASIRNGPSTEAFF
TRBV7-9	CASSLHLDTQYF
TRBV2	CASSILAGKDEQFF
TRBV5-1	CASRFSGSGNEQFF